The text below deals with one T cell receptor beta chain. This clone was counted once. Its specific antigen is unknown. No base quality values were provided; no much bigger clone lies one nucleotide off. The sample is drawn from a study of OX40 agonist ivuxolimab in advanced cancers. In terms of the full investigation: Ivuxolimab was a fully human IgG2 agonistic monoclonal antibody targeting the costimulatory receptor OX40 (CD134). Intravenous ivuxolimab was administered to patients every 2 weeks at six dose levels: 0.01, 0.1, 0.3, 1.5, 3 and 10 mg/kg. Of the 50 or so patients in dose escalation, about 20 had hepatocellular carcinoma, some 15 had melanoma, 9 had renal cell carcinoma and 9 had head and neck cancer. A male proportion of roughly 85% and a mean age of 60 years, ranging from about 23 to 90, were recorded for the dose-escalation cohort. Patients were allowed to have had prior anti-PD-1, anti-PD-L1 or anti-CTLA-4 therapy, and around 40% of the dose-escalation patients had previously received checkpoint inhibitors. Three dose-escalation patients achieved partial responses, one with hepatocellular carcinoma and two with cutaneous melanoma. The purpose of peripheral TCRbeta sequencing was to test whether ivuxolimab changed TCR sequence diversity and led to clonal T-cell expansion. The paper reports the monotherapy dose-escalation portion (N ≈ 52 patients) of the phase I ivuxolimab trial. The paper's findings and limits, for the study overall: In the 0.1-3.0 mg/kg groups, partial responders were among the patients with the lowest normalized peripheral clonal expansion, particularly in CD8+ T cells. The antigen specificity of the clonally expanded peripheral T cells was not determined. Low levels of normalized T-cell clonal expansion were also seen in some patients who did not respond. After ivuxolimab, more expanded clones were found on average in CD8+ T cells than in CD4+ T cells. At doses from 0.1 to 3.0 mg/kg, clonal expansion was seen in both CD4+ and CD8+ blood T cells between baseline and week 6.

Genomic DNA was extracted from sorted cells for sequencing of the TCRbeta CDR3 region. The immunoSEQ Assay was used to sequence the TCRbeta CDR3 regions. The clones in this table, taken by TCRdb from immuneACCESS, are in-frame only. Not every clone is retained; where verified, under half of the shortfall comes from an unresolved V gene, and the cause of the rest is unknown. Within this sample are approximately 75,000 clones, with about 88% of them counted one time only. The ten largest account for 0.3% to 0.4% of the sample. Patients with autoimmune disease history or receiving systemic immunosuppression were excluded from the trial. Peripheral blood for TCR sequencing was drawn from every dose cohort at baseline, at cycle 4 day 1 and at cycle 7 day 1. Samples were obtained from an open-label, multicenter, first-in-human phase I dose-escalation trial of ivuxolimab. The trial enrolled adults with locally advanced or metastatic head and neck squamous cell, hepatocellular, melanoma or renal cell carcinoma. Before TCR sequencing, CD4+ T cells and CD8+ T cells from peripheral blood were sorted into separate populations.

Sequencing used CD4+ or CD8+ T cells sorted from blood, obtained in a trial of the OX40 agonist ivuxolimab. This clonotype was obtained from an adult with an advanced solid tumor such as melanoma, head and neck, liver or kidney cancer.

The nucleotides are TGTGCCAGCAGGGCGACAGGGGGCTGGACTGAAGCTTTCTTT. The translation is CASRATGGWTEAFF. This sequence uses TRBV28 and TRBJ1-1; the central 10 bases match TRBD1. V has 6 bases trimmed and J has 5 bases trimmed; junction bases matching no gene number 6. Via the germline V gene, CDR1 is MDHEN and CDR2 SYDVKM. Inclusive of the bounding cysteine and phenylalanine, the CDR3 is 14 residues long. The entry retains the CDR3 DNA only, 42 bases that are in frame from base 1. The CDR3, completed at both ends by the reference TRBV28 and TRBJ1-1 genes, gives the full variable domain DVKVTQSSRYLVKRTGEKVFLECVQDMDHENMFWYRQDPGLGLRLIYFSYDVKMKEKGDIPEGYSVSREKKERFSLILESASTNQTSMYLCASRATGGWTEAFFGQGTRLTVV.